This TCR beta chain came from a study of blood T cell repertoires in COVID-19. Study in general: COVID-19 samples, acute and convalescent, were from the United States, Italy and Spain. The analysed material was cDNA or gDNA that came from T cells, B-cell-depleted T cells, or PBMCs.

CDR1 and CDR2 from the germline V gene are KGHDR and SFDVKD. V was trimmed by 5 bases and J by 1 base, leaving 8 bases between them. CDR3 length: 14 amino acids. How the authors handled the data: Nucleated cell counts were estimated from reference gene primer amplification. Method: immunoSEQ multiplex PCR; TCRdb's copy keeps in-frame clones and lacks some. The D gene and trimming were derived from the DNA, and the V and J assignments and clone size from that table. The sample consists of roughly 38,000 clones, 60% to 85% of them appearing once. V is TRBV24-1 and J is TRBJ1-5, with D unclear. Sequencing was done on a sample of peripheral blood. The origin of this receptor is a man between 60 and 75 years old with active COVID-19. The CDR3 nucleotides read TGTGCCACCAGTGGGCCATCAAGCAATCAGCCCCAGCATTTT. It encodes CATSGPSSNQPQHF.